This entry concerns a single TCR beta chain. This sample stems from a study of blood T cell repertoires in COVID-19. CDR1 and CDR2 (germline): KGHSH, LQKENI. The CDR3 length is 17 residues. The ends lost 4 bases at V and 4 bases at J; junction bases unmatched: 13. Study processing details: Estimates of nucleated cell counts were drawn from the amplification of reference gene primers. The repertoire was sequenced with immunoSEQ multiplex PCR; TCRdb's copy has only in-frame clones and lacks some. From that table come the V and J calls and clone size; the DNA was used to work out D and trimming. The table records about 70,000 clones, approximately 89% of them present only once.

This receptor was identified in a human donor in a cohort sampled during active COVID-19. Sequenced input: peripheral blood. The chain is built from TRBV18 and TRBJ1-1, with 9 bases that match TRBD1. CDR3 residues: CASSLSDTGGRGTEAFF. The CDR3 DNA reads TGTGCCAGCTCACTATCGGATACAGGGGGCAGGGGCACTGAAGCTTTCTTT.